The following is a TCR beta chain sequence with its context. This entry comes from a study of blood T cell repertoires in COVID-19. J lost 10 bases, V lost 6 bases, and 10 bases had no gene match. In germline, CDR1 is WSHSY, CDR2 SAAADI. There are 16 residues in the CDR3. Data came from immunoSEQ multiplex PCR; TCRdb stores just in-frame clones and leaves some out. This sample carries 150,000 to 200,000 clones, about 85% of them seen once, and the ten largest clones take roughly 7.7%. Sequencing input: peripheral blood. This TCR was sampled from a woman aged 55-75 years with acute or convalescent COVID-19. The chain is built from TRBV10-2 and TRBJ2-1; 15 bases map to TRBD2. The CDR3 nucleotides are TGCGCCAGCAGACGGGGGACTAGCGGGAGGTTGGAGGAGCAGTTCTTC. The encoded protein is CASRRGTSGRLEEQFF.